This passage covers 7 T cell receptor beta chains from one sample sequenced in a study of CD8 T cells in Susac syndrome. With random hexamers, reverse transcription was performed on about 0.5 to 1 ug of RNA. TCRdb reprocessed the immunoSEQ multiplex PCR reads via MiXCR and lists one record per CDR3 protein. The data contain roughly 200,000 distinct CDR3 sequences, more than 85% of them singletons. Sequenced material: CD4+ T cells from PBMCs. The receptors here all came from a human donor with multiple sclerosis.

The chain joins TRBV29-1 to TRBJ1-4, with TRBD1 matching over 9 bases. The V gene's germline CDR1 is SQVTM and CDR2 ANQGSEA. Losses at the gene ends were 6 bases for V and 8 bases for J; bases not matched to a gene: 7. This CDR3 has 13 residues. The CDR3 sequence: CSVTTGGKEKLFF. In DNA, the CDR3 is TGCAGCGTGACGACAGGGGGGAAGGAAAAACTGTTTTTT. Full variable domain (remainder filled in from reference TRBV29-1 and TRBJ1-4): SAVISQKPSRDICQRGTSLTIQCQVDSQVTMMFWYRQQPGQSLTLIATANQGSEATYESGFVIDKFPISRPNLTFSTLTVSNMSPEDSSIYLCSVTTGGKEKLFFGSGTQLSVL.

V gene TRBV12-3 or TRBV12-4 combines with J gene TRBJ1-4; D call uncertain. Trimming cost V 2 bases and J 12 bases, with 7 bases left between them. CDR3 length: 11 amino acids. The CDR3 DNA reads TGTGCCAGCAGTTTATTCGGGCAACTGTTTTTT. This encodes CASSLFGQLFF.

This sequence joins TRBV7-9 and TRBJ1-5; D not certain. Trimming removed 1 base from V and 15 bases from J, with 10 bases in between. CDR1 is SEHNR, CDR2 FQNEAQ, per germline (reference sequence). The CDR3 consists of 11 residues. CDR3 in DNA: TGTGCCAGCAGCTTAGGAAGTCAGGTGCATTTT. It encodes CASSLGSQVHF.

The rearrangement joins TRBV4-2 to TRBJ2-2, with 8 bases fitting TRBD2. CDR1 is LGHNA and CDR2 is YNFKEQ in the germline V gene. Trimming cost V 4 bases and J 4 bases; bases outside gene matches: 8. CDR3 size: 16 residues. The CDR3 is CASSLERGRFTGELFF. The CDR3 nucleotides read TGTGCCAGCAGCCTTGAGCGGGGGAGATTCACCGGGGAGCTGTTTTTT.

The V gene is TRBV3-1, the J gene TRBJ1-2, with 7 bases identical to TRBD1. There are 13 residues in the CDR3. Germline assignment: CDR1 LGHDT and CDR2 YNNKEL (reference sequence). J gave up 3 bases and V 5 bases, and 3 bases lay outside the gene matches. The CDR3 loop reads CASSSGQYYGYTF. DNA for the CDR3: TGTGCCAGCAGCTCGGGACAGTACTATGGCTACACCTTC.

This chain links TRBV20-1 with TRBJ2-3, with unresolved D. CDR1 and CDR2 (germline): DFQATT, SNEGSKA (reference sequence). The germline V and J ends were trimmed by 4 bases and 4 bases, with 15 bases remaining between them. The CDR3 has 14 amino acids. This CDR3 is CSATRLVRADTQYF. The CDR3, as DNA: TGCAGTGCTACTCGACTTGTACGGGCAGATACGCAGTATTTT.

The chain recombines TRBV4-1 with TRBJ1-2; 9 nucleotides line up with TRBD1. Germline lookup yields CDR1 MGHRA and CDR2 YSYEKL. The junction had 10 bases not matched to a gene; V was cut back by 5 bases and J by 3 bases. The CDR3 sequence is 16 residues long. CDR3 loop: CASSMDRGRTHYGYTF. The CDR3 nucleotides read TGCGCCAGCAGCATGGACAGGGGTCGAACCCACTATGGCTACACCTTC.